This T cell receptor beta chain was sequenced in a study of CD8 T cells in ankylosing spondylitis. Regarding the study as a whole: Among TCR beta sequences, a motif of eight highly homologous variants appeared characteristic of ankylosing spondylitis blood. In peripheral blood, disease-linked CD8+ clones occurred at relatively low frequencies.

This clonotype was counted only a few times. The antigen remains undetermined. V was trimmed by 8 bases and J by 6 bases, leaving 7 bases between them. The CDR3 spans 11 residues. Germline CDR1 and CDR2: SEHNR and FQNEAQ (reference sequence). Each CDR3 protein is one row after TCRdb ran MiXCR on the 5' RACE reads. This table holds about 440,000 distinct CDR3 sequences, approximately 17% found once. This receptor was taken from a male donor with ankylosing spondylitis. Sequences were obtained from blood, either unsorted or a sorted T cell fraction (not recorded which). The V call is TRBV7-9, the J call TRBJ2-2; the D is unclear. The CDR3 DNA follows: TGTGCCAGCGATTCAGCCGGGGAGCTGTTTTTT. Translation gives CASDSAGELFF.